This is a list of T cell receptor beta chains from one sample in a study of circulating CD8 cells and anti-PD-1 response in melanoma. TCRdb redid the calling of the reads with MiXCR, one entry per CDR3 protein. This sample yields roughly 500 distinct CDR3 sequences, of which 9% to 10% are seen a single time; over 25% belongs to the top ten. Sample: CD8+ T cells from PBMCs, taken at baseline or after one month of anti-PD-1 therapy (not recorded which). These receptors came from a human donor with melanoma. Both conserved end residues are part of each CDR3. A D gene is named only where the DNA matches it firmly. Some rows mark clone size as missing; the rest say once, few, many or name a class of expanded clone.

length: 12
D: .
J: TRBJ1-1
size: large
V: TRBV19
CDR3: CASSVGNTEAFF
DNA: TGTGCCAGTAGTGTCGGGAACACTGAAGCTTTCTTT

length: 16
D: .
J: TRBJ2-3
size: large
V: TRBV21-1
CDR3: CASSQRIGVDTDTQYF
DNA: TGTGCCAGCAGCCAACGAATCGGGGTCGATACAGATACGCAGTATTTT

length: 12
D: .
J: TRBJ2-7
size: large
V: TRBV4-2
CDR3: CASSQAGAEQYF
DNA: TGTGCCAGCAGCCAAGCCGGTGCTGAGCAGTACTTC

length: 18
D: .
J: TRBJ2-3
size: large
V: TRBV14
CDR3: CASSQSPKITLYTDTQYF
DNA: TGTGCCAGCAGCCAGTCCCCTAAGATTACCCTTTACACAGATACGCAGTATTTT

length: 13
D: .
J: TRBJ2-3
size: large
V: TRBV9
CDR3: CASTQGDTDTQYF
DNA: TGTGCCAGCACACAGGGCGACACAGATACGCAGTATTTT

length: 15
D: TRBD1
J: TRBJ1-2
size: large
V: TRBV27
CDR3: CASSHRDSTNYGYTF
DNA: TGTGCCAGCAGCCACCGGGACAGCACTAACTATGGCTACACCTTC

length: 15
D: .
J: TRBJ2-7
size: large
V: TRBV4-1
CDR3: CASSPSPDFSYEQYF
DNA: TGCGCCAGCAGCCCCTCTCCGGACTTCTCCTACGAGCAGTACTTC

length: 12
D: TRBD2
J: TRBJ2-1
size: large
V: TRBV7-3
CDR3: CASSFSGGEQFF
DNA: TGTGCCAGCAGCTTTAGCGGGGGGGAGCAGTTCTTC

length: 14
D: .
J: TRBJ1-2
size: large
V: TRBV29-1
CDR3: CSVPSLQGNYGYTF
DNA: TGCAGCGTTCCCTCACTCCAGGGGAACTATGGCTACACCTTC

length: 15
D: .
J: TRBJ1-5
size: medium-sized
V: TRBV19
CDR3: CASTGVPGGNQPQHF
DNA: TGTGCCAGTACCGGGGTCCCGGGCGGCAATCAGCCCCAGCATTTT

length: 14
D: .
J: TRBJ2-7
size: large
V: TRBV5-1
CDR3: CASSLELDYYEQYF
DNA: TGCGCCAGCAGCTTGGAACTAGACTACTACGAGCAGTACTTC

length: 14
D: TRBD1
J: TRBJ2-7
size: large
V: TRBV2
CDR3: CASSGDSSPFEQYF
DNA: TGTGCCAGCAGTGGGGACAGCAGCCCTTTCGAGCAGTACTTC

length: 14
D: .
J: TRBJ1-2
size: medium-sized
V: TRBV5-5
CDR3: CASSPATGNYGYTF
DNA: TGTGCCAGCAGCCCGGCGACAGGAAACTATGGCTACACCTTC

length: 10
D: .
J: TRBJ1-1
size: large
V: TRBV12-3/TRBV12-4
CDR3: CASRGTEAFF
DNA: TGTGCCAGCAGGGGGACTGAAGCTTTCTTT

length: 17
D: TRBD2
J: TRBJ2-2
size: large
V: TRBV12-3/TRBV12-4
CDR3: CASSPAGTSGDYGELFF
DNA: TGTGCCAGCAGTCCCGCCGGGACTAGCGGGGATTACGGGGAGCTGTTTTTT

length: 15
D: .
J: TRBJ2-7
size: medium-sized
V: TRBV20-1
CDR3: CSAARGPQAGYEQYF
DNA: TGCAGTGCAGCCCGGGGACCCCAGGCCGGCTACGAGCAGTACTTC

length: 14
D: .
J: TRBJ2-2
size: large
V: TRBV19
CDR3: CASSITGSTGELFF
DNA: TGTGCCAGTAGTATCACGGGCAGCACCGGGGAGCTGTTTTTT

length: 14
D: .
J: TRBJ2-7
size: large
V: TRBV18
CDR3: CASSPPAESYEQYF
DNA: TGTGCCAGCTCACCACCAGCAGAGTCCTACGAGCAGTACTTC

length: 17
D: .
J: TRBJ2-2
size: large
V: TRBV5-4
CDR3: CASSSERQGRNTGELFF
DNA: TGTGCCAGCAGCTCCGAACGCCAAGGCCGGAACACCGGGGAGCTGTTTTTT

length: 16
D: .
J: TRBJ1-1
size: hyperexpanded
V: TRBV2
CDR3: CASSDSTQGWDTEAFF
DNA: TGTGCCAGCAGTGATAGTACCCAGGGATGGGACACTGAAGCTTTCTTT

length: 12
D: .
J: TRBJ2-3
size: few
V: TRBV20-1
CDR3: CSAGGGAGTQYF
DNA: TGCAGCGCCGGAGGGGGAGCAGGTACGCAGTATTTT

length: 18
D: TRBD1
J: TRBJ2-2
size: hyperexpanded
V: TRBV9
CDR3: CASSASPQGAANTGELFF
DNA: TGTGCCAGCAGCGCTTCGCCCCAGGGGGCGGCGAACACCGGGGAGCTGTTTTTT

length: 12
D: .
J: TRBJ1-5
size: large
V: TRBV25-1
CDR3: CASSDGVQPQHF
DNA: TGTGCCAGCTCTGATGGGGTCCAGCCCCAGCATTTT

length: 14
D: TRBD1
J: TRBJ2-7
size: medium-sized
V: TRBV7-8
CDR3: CASSLLTGNYEQYF
DNA: TGTGCCAGCAGCTTATTGACAGGGAACTACGAGCAGTACTTC

length: 13
D: TRBD1
J: TRBJ1-5
size: medium-sized
V: TRBV19
CDR3: CASSRGAARPQHF
DNA: TGTGCCAGTAGCAGGGGGGCGGCGAGACCCCAGCATTTT

length: 14
D: TRBD1
J: TRBJ1-1
size: medium-sized
V: TRBV12-3/TRBV12-4
CDR3: CASSPGQVGREAFF
DNA: TGTGCCAGCAGTCCAGGACAGGTTGGAAGGGAAGCTTTCTTT

length: 10
D: TRBD2
J: TRBJ2-7
size: large
V: TRBV6-2/TRBV6-3
CDR3: CAILGGEQYF
DNA: TGTGCCATCCTCGGGGGGGAGCAGTACTTC

length: 15
D: .
J: TRBJ2-1
size: medium-sized
V: TRBV7-3
CDR3: CASSSTGGGNDEQFF
DNA: TGTGCCAGCAGCTCTACGGGTGGGGGCAACGATGAGCAGTTCTTC

length: 13
D: TRBD1
J: TRBJ2-5
size: hyperexpanded
V: TRBV29-1
CDR3: CSVPGQIQETQYF
DNA: TGCAGCGTTCCGGGACAGATACAAGAGACCCAGTACTTC

length: 13
D: .
J: TRBJ2-3
size: large
V: TRBV12-3/TRBV12-4
CDR3: CASTGQSTDTQYF
DNA: TGTGCCAGCACCGGACAGAGCACAGATACGCAGTATTTT

length: 15
D: .
J: TRBJ2-1
size: .
V: TRBV6-6
CDR3: CASSYSSDGYDEQFF
DNA: TGTGCCAGCAGTTACTCGTCGGACGGATACGATGAGCAGTTCTTT

length: 15
D: TRBD2
J: TRBJ2-7
size: large
V: TRBV29-1
CDR3: CSVVWTGGKLYEQYF
DNA: TGCAGCGTTGTGTGGACGGGGGGGAAACTGTACGAGCAGTACTTC

length: 14
D: .
J: TRBJ2-5
size: medium-sized
V: TRBV5-5
CDR3: CASTQWRVQETQYF
DNA: TGTGCCAGCACGCAATGGCGAGTCCAAGAGACCCAGTACTTC

length: 14
D: .
J: TRBJ2-7
size: medium-sized
V: TRBV30
CDR3: CAWSRGGPVYEQYF
DNA: TGTGCCTGGAGCAGGGGGGGACCCGTCTACGAGCAGTACTTC

length: 17
D: .
J: TRBJ2-3
size: hyperexpanded
V: TRBV5-5
CDR3: CASSPSGALPSTDTQYF
DNA: TGTGCCAGCAGCCCTTCCGGGGCCTTACCTAGCACAGATACGCAGTATTTT

length: 15
D: .
J: TRBJ2-1
size: large
V: TRBV4-1
CDR3: CASSQDRAGYNEQFF
DNA: TGCGCCAGCAGCCAAGACAGGGCAGGATACAATGAGCAGTTCTTC

length: 11
D: .
J: TRBJ1-2
size: large
V: TRBV25-1
CDR3: CASSESYGYTF
DNA: TGTGCCAGCAGTGAATCCTATGGCTACACCTTC

length: 14
D: .
J: TRBJ2-1
size: few
V: TRBV2
CDR3: CASSVDSSYNEQFF
DNA: TGTGCCAGCAGTGTCGACAGCTCCTACAATGAGCAGTTCTTC

length: 14
D: .
J: TRBJ1-5
size: large
V: TRBV19
CDR3: CASNPQGLGQPQHF
DNA: TGTGCCAGCAACCCTCAGGGGCTAGGGCAGCCCCAGCATTTT

length: 12
D: .
J: TRBJ2-3
size: large
V: TRBV29-1
CDR3: CSVGTDEHTQYF
DNA: TGCAGCGTTGGGACAGATGAACATACGCAGTATTTT

length: 14
D: .
J: TRBJ2-5
size: large
V: TRBV7-3
CDR3: CASSLGGLQETQYF
DNA: TGTGCCAGCAGCTTAGGAGGGCTCCAAGAGACCCAGTACTTC

length: 16
D: TRBD1
J: TRBJ1-5
size: medium-sized
V: TRBV20-1
CDR3: CSAREDARGISQPQHF
DNA: TGCAGTGCTAGAGAAGACGCCAGGGGGATAAGTCAGCCCCAGCATTTT

length: 15
D: .
J: TRBJ2-7
size: large
V: TRBV5-4
CDR3: CASSSAGTGAYEQYF
DNA: TGTGCCAGCAGCTCGGCCGGGACCGGGGCCTACGAGCAGTACTTC

length: 14
D: .
J: TRBJ1-2
size: .
V: TRBV20-1
CDR3: CSAVDGENLYGCTF
DNA: TGCAGTGCTGTGGACGGGGAGAACCTCTATGGCTGCACCTTC

length: 13
D: .
J: TRBJ2-7
size: medium-sized
V: TRBV7-8
CDR3: CASSTVVLYEQYF
DNA: TGTGCCAGCAGCACAGTAGTCCTCTACGAGCAGTACTTC

length: 15
D: .
J: TRBJ2-2
size: medium-sized
V: TRBV20-1
CDR3: CSARDAQGNTGELFF
DNA: TGCAGTGCTAGAGATGCGCAGGGGAACACCGGGGAGCTGTTTTTT

length: 14
D: .
J: TRBJ2-7
size: large
V: TRBV27
CDR3: CASSFDTGSYEQYF
DNA: TGTGCCAGCAGTTTTGACACAGGCTCCTACGAGCAGTACTTC

length: 13
D: .
J: TRBJ2-1
size: .
V: TRBV2
CDR3: CASSDSWGYKQSF
DNA: TGTGCCAGCAGTGACTCCTGGGGTTATAAGCAGTCCTTC

length: 14
D: .
J: TRBJ1-1
size: large
V: TRBV29-1
CDR3: CSVAPRAVNTEAFF
DNA: TGCAGCGTAGCCCCCCGGGCAGTGAACACTGAAGCTTTCTTT

length: 12
D: .
J: TRBJ2-1
size: few
V: TRBV7-8
CDR3: CASSPIGGEQFF
DNA: TGTGCCAGCAGCCCGATCGGTGGTGAGCAGTTCTTC

length: 16
D: TRBD2
J: TRBJ2-1
size: large
V: TRBV25-1
CDR3: CASSPRTSGGYNEQFF
DNA: TGTGCCAGCAGTCCCCGGACTAGCGGGGGATACAATGAGCAGTTCTTC